This record covers a single TCR beta chain. No cognate antigen has been identified for it. No much larger clone is present one base from it, and per-base qualities are unavailable. This entry comes from a study of long-term antiretroviral therapy in people with HIV (dated by TCRdb to the early 2020s). About the full investigation: Collection of the earliest samples took place about a decade ahead of the 2015 WHO recommendation for immediate ART, at a time when ART was typically delayed until CD4 counts fell. Test extractions of a monoclonal T-cell line alongside approximately 34 polyclonal samples showed no cross-contamination during QIAcube processing. The cohort contributed about 200 cryopreserved PBMC samples from 30 adults with confirmed HIV infection, collected serially over a mean of approximately six years (range 1-12). About 35% of the 30 participants with HIV were female. This retrospective serial study examined whether starting ART and sustained HIV suppression were associated with changes in the composition and diversity of the TRB repertoire in peripheral blood. What the study reported, not specific to this receptor: CDR3 length ranges in HIV repertoires were narrower than in controls, and network structure suggested an antigen-experienced repertoire with only a slight naive shift after ART. Because PBMC availability was limited, only the TCR beta chain was sequenced, with no alpha chain pairing. Unsorted PBMC were profiled instead of sorted CD4+ and CD8+ T cells because pre-ART samples had limited cell numbers. Starting ART was linked to a significant rise in TRB diversity, yet even with long-term ART the diversity remained significantly lower than in transplant donor controls. No data were available on ART adherence, viral resistance or therapy changes, limiting inferences about post-ART repertoire changes. At every time point, the repertoire was dominated by expanded TRB clones first identified before ART initiation, although this dominance fluctuated and, in many PLHIV, declined after ART. Samples dated from the mid-2000s to the late 2010s, and the ART regimens used may be less effective than current ones.

To be included, a participant needed at least one PBMC sample from before ART initiation plus at least two post-ART samples. Treatment was received in the United States of America by all participants with HIV. Before DNA extraction, cryopreserved samples of about 1-11 million PBMC were thawed and then washed. At the time of the earliest PBMC sample, participants with HIV were aged between roughly 20 and 60 years. Per participant, PBMC samples came from 1-4 timepoints prior to ART initiation and 2-8 timepoints following ART initiation, for a median of 7 samples. For every participant, serial HIV viral load, CD4+ T-cell count, ART history and demographic data were obtained. Genomic DNA was extracted from unsorted PBMC with a Qiagen kit on a QIAcube, with processing performed in batches of 12 samples. Trimming removed 8 bases from V and 4 bases from J, leaving 15 bases between the germline ends. The germline V gene encodes CDR1 SNHLY and CDR2 FYNNEI. Including cysteine and phenylalanine, the CDR3 has 14 amino acids. The sequence is cut down to CDR3 DNA, 42 bases in frame from base 1.

The immunoSEQ hsTCRB v3.0 assay was used at survey level resolution for TRB variable region sequencing. TRB sequencing targeted a depth of about 40,000-55,000 T-cell genomes per sample. Pooled TRB libraries were sequenced on an Illumina MiSeq with a v3 150-cycle kit. The original pipeline was this. Repertoire analysis ran in R within a reproducible Nextflow workflow covering QC, data transformation and analysis. LymphoSeq2, an R package for AIRR-Seq data exploration, was used to implement custom analyses. A few samples yielding fewer than 5000 total TRB sequences were excluded, leaving approximately 190 analyzed HIV repertoires. Among the 180 or so HIV repertoires that were kept, roughly 59 were collected before ART initiation and roughly 130 were collected after ART initiation. Repertoires were downsampled to 5000 TRB nucleotide sequences, with summary statistics averaged over 100 downsampling iterations. The analysis kept only TRB sequences whose CDR3 regions were at least seven amino acids long. Two measures captured diversity: a Shannon entropy-derived clonality score and the Gini coefficient. In the repertoire networks, any two of the top 5000 CDR3 amino acid sequences were connected whenever the two sequences differed by an edit distance of one. For TRB CDR3 amino acid sequences, GLIPH2 was used to predict antigen specificity groups and MHC restriction. To flag known CMV, EBV, HIV or tissue antigen associations, CDR3 amino acid sequences were matched against VDJdb and McPAS-TCR. Pre-ART, post-ART and control groups were compared with Wilcoxon signed-rank tests and Holm-Bonferroni correction. The source is immuneACCESS, and TCRdb retained only in-frame sequences with V and J called. Part of the clones is not carried over; for the studies checked, unresolved V genes explain less than half of this, and the remainder is unexplained. That table gives V, J and clone size, and the DNA gave D and trimming. This sample has about 22,000 clones in its table, and about 82% of those were observed once. The biggest ten clones account for under 4.5% of the sample.

The chain is encoded by TRBV2 joined to TRBJ1-5; the D region possibly corresponds to TRBD1 (6 bases align). The source is a man aged 18 to 30 with HIV. The specimen was unsorted PBMCs, collected around 4 years after starting antiretroviral therapy. In nucleotide form, the sequence is TGTGCCAGCTCCGAGTGGGACATTAATCAGCCCCAGCATTTT. This is translated as CASSEWDINQPQHF.